This TCR beta chain is drawn from a study of cytomegalovirus exposure and HLA in healthy donors. Use of 60 Vbeta and 13 Jbeta primers characterized the PCR. Method: immunoSEQ multiplex PCR; TCRdb's copy keeps in-frame clones and lacks some. Seen in this sample are 150,000 to 250,000 clones; the ten most common clones hold roughly 0.74%. The length of the CDR3 is 13 residues. The V end lost 0 bases, the J end lost 5 bases, and 5 bases lay between the germline ends. CDR1 LGHNA and CDR2 YNFKEQ come from the germline V gene. The sample taken for sequencing was PBMCs. The chain couples TRBV4-2 to TRBJ1-5, with D possibly matching TRBD1 (5 bases). The source of this sequence is a boy younger than 18 in good health and CMV-seronegative. The CDR3 region has the DNA TGTGCCAGCAGCCAAGAGACAGATCAGCCCCAGCATTTT. This gives the protein CASSQETDQPQHF.